This is a list of T cell receptor beta chains from one sample in a study of T-cell memory formation after mild COVID-19. In TCRdb, the 5' RACE reads were re-called with MiXCR into one record per CDR3 protein. The sample shows over 30,000 distinct CDR3 sequences, roughly 11% of them seen only once. The sequenced sample was PBMCs or a T cell subset sorted from them (not recorded which). The receptors originated from a man aged 18 to 35 who had mild COVID-19 (a few samples of this study predate the infection). Cell type and time point are not known. The CDR3 runs from the conserved cysteine through the conserved F or W. The D gene is left open where the match is weak.

d_call: NA; v_call: TRBV6-2/TRBV6-3; j_call: TRBJ2-3; cdr3_aa: CASRKGTDTQYF
d_call: NA; v_call: TRBV4-2; j_call: TRBJ1-5; cdr3_aa: CASSRRVDSNQPQHF
d_call: TRBD2; v_call: TRBV27; j_call: TRBJ2-5; cdr3_aa: CASSSVLAGQETQYF
d_call: NA; v_call: TRBV5-1; j_call: TRBJ2-5; cdr3_aa: CASSLEPSQETQYF
d_call: NA; v_call: TRBV20-1; j_call: TRBJ1-6; cdr3_aa: CSAPSPGLGDSPLHF
d_call: NA; v_call: TRBV12-3/TRBV12-4; j_call: TRBJ1-4; cdr3_aa: CASSLWGSNEKLFF
d_call: TRBD2; v_call: TRBV19; j_call: TRBJ2-1; cdr3_aa: CASSSTSGDYNEQFF
d_call: NA; v_call: TRBV2; j_call: TRBJ2-5; cdr3_aa: CASSESWETQYF
d_call: NA; v_call: TRBV7-3; j_call: TRBJ1-5; cdr3_aa: CASSLDLGQPQHF
d_call: NA; v_call: TRBV12-3/TRBV12-4; j_call: TRBJ1-2; cdr3_aa: CASGYASTRGYTF
d_call: NA; v_call: TRBV5-1; j_call: TRBJ2-2; cdr3_aa: CASSSSGRANTGELFF
d_call: NA; v_call: TRBV24-1; j_call: TRBJ2-5; cdr3_aa: CATSDGAEETQYF
d_call: TRBD2; v_call: TRBV12-3/TRBV12-4; j_call: TRBJ2-5; cdr3_aa: CASSLRAGGRETQYF
d_call: NA; v_call: TRBV6-6; j_call: TRBJ2-6; cdr3_aa: CASSYSMGAGANVLTF